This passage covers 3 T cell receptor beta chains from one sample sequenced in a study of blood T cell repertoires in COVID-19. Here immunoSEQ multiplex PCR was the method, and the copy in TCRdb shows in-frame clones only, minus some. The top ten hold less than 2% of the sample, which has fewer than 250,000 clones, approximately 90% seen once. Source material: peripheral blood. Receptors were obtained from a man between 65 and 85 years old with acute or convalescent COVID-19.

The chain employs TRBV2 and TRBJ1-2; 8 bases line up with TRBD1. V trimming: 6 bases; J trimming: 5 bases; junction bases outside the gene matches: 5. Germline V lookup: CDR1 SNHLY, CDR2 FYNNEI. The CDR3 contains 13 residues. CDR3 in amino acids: CASSTTGEYGYTF. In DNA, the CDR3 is TGTGCCAGCAGCACGACAGGGGAATATGGCTACACCTTC.

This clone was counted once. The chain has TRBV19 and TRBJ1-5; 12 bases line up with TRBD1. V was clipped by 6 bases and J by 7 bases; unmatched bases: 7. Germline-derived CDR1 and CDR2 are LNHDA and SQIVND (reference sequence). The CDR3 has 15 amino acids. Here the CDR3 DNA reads TGTGCCAGTAGGGGACAGGGGGCTTGGGTGCAGCCCCAGCATTTT. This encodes CASRGQGAWVQPQHF.

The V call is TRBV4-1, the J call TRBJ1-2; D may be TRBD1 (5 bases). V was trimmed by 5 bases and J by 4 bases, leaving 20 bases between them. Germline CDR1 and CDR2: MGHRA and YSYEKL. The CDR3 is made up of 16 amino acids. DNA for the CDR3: TGCGCCAGCAGCTCCCCCTCGCCGATCCAGGGCTATGGCTACACCTTC. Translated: CASSSPSPIQGYGYTF.